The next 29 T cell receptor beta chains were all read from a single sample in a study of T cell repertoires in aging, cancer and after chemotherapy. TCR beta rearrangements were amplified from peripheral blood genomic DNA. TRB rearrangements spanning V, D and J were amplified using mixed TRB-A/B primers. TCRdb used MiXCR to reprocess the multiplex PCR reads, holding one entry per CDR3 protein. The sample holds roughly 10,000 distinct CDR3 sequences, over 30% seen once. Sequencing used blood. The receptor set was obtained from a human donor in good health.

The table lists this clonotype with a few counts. The CDR3 nucleotides are TGTGCCAGCAGACGCGGACAGGGGCGTCAAGAGACCCAGTACTTC. It codes for CASRRGQGRQETQYF. The chain uses TRBV6-5 and TRBJ2-5; 9 bases map to TRBD1. The CDR3 is made up of 15 amino acids. CDR1 is MNHEY and CDR2 is SVGAGI in the germline V gene. V lost 6 bases and J lost 2; bases outside the gene matches: 7.

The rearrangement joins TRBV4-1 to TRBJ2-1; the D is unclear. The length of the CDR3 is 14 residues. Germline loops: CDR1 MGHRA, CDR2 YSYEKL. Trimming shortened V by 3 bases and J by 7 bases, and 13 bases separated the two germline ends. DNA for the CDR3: TGCGCCAGCAGCCAGCAGAGTCTCAAAAATGAGCAGTTCTTC. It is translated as CASSQQSLKNEQFF.

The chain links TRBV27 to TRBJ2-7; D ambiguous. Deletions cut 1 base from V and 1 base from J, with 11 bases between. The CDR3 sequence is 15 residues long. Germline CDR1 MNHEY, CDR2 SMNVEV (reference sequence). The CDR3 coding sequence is TGTGCCAGCAGTTTATACGGAGCCTCTTCCTACGAGCAGTACTTC. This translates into CASSLYGASSYEQYF.

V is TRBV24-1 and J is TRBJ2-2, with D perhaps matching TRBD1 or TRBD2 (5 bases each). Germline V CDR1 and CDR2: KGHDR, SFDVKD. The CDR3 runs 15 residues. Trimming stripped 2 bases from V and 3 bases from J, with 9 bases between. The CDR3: CATSDSGRDTGELFF. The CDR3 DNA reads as TGTGCCACCAGTGATTCGGGGCGGGACACCGGGGAGCTGTTTTTT.

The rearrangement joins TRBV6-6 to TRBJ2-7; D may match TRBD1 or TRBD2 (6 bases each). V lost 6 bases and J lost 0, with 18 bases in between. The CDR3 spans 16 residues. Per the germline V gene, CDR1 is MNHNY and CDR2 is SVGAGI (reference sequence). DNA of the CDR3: TGTGCCAGCAGCCTGAACGGAGGGGGGCCCTCCTACGAGCAGTACTTC. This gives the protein CASSLNGGGPSYEQYF.

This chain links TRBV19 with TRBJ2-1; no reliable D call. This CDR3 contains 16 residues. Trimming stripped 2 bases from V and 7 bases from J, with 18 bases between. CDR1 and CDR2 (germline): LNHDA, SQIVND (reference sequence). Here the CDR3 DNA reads TGTGCCAGTAGTATATCGGTAAGGGTCGATCGGAATGAGCAGTTCTTC. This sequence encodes CASSISVRVDRNEQFF.

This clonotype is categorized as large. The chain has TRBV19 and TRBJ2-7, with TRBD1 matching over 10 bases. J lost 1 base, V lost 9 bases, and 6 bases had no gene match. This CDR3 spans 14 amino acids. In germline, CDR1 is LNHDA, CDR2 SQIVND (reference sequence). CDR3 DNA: TGTGCCAGCCCCGGGACAGGGGAATCCTACGAGCAGTACTTC. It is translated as CASPGTGESYEQYF.

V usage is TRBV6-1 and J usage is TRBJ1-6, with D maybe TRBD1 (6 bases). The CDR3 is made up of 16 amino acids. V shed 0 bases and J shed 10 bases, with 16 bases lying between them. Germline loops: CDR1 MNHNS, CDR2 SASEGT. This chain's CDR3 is CASSEAGRGVGSPLHF. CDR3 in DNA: TGTGCCAGCAGTGAAGCGGGCAGGGGAGTTGGGTCACCCCTCCACTTT.

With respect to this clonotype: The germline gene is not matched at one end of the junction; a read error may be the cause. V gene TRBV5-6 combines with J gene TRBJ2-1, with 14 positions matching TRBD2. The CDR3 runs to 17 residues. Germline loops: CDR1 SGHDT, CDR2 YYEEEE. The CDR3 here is CASSTLTSGRALDEQFF. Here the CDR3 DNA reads TGCGCCAGCAGCACATTGACTAGCGGGAGGGCCCTCGATGAGCAGTTCTTC.

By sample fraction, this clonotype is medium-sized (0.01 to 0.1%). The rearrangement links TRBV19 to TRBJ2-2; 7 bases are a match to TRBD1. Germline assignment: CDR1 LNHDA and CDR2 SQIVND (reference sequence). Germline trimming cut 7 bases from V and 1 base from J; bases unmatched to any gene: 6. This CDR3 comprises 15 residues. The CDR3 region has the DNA TGTGCCAGTATGTGGACAGGCCTGAACACCGGGGAGCTGTTTTTT. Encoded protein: CASMWTGLNTGELFF.

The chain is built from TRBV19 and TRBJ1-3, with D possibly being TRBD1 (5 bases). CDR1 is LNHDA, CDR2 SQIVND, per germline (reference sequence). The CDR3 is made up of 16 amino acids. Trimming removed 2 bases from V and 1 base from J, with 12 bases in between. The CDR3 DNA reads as TGTGCCAGTAGTATACGGCAGGGCGAATCTGGAAACACCATATATTTT. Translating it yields CASSIRQGESGNTIYF.

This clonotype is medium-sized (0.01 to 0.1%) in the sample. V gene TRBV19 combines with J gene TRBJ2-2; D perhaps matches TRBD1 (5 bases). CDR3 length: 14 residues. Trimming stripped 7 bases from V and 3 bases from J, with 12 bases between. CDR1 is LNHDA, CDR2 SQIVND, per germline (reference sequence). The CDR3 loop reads CASTQRGYTGELFF. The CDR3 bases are TGTGCCAGTACCCAAAGGGGTTACACCGGGGAGCTGTTTTTT.

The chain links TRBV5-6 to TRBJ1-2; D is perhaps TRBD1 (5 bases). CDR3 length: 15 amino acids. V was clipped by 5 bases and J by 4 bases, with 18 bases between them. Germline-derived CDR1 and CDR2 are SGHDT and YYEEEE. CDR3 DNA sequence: TGTGCCAGCAGTTCTAGTTCAGGGAATAGCTATGGCTACACCTTC. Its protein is CASSSSSGNSYGYTF.

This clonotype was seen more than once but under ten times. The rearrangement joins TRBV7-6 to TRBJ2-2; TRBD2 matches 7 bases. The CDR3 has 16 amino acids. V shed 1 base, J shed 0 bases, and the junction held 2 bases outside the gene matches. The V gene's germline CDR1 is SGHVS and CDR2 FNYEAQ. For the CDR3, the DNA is TGTGCCAGCAGCTTAGGACTAGCACCGAACACCGGGGAGCTGTTTTTT. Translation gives CASSLGLAPNTGELFF.

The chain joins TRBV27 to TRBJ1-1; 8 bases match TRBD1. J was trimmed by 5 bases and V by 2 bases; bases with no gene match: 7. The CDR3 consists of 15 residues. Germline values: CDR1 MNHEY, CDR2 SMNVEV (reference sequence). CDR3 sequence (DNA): TGTGCCAGCAGTTTAATAGCGGACAGGGTGACTGAAGCTTTCTTT. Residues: CASSLIADRVTEAFF.

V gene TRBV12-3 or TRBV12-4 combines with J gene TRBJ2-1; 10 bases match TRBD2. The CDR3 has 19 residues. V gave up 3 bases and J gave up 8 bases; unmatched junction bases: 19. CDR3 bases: TGTGCCAGCAGTTTTCGCCTAGCGGGAGCCTTGACCCGGGCCGATGAGCAGTTCTTC. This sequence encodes CASSFRLAGALTRADEQFF.

The chain's CDR3 is CASSPRDTDTQYF. The CDR3 bases are TGTGCCAGCAGCCCCCGCGACACAGATACGCAGTATTTT. The chain recombines TRBV6-4 with TRBJ2-3; D call uncertain. Germline V gene sequence: CDR1 MRHNA, CDR2 SNTAGT. The germline V and J ends were trimmed by 6 bases and 2 bases, with 9 bases remaining between them. CDR3 length: 13 amino acids.

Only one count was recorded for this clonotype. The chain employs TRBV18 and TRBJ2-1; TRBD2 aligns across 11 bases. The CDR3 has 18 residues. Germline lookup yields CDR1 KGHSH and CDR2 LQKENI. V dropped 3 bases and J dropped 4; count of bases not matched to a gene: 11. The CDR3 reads CASSPMNKLAGDYNEQFF. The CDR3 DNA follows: TGTGCCAGCTCACCGATGAACAAACTAGCGGGGGATTACAATGAGCAGTTCTTC.

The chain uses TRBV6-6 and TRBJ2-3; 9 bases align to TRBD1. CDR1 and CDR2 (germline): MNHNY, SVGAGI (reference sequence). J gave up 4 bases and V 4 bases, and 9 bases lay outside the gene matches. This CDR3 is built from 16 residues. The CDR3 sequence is CASSFTDRGLPDTQYF. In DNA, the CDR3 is TGTGCCAGCAGTTTCACGGACAGGGGACTGCCAGATACGCAGTATTTT.

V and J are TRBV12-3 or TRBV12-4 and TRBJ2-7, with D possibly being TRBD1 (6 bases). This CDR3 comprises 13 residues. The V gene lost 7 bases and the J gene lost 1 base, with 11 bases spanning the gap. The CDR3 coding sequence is TGTGCCAGCACTCAGGGGCCGTCCTACGAGCAGTACTTC. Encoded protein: CASTQGPSYEQYF.

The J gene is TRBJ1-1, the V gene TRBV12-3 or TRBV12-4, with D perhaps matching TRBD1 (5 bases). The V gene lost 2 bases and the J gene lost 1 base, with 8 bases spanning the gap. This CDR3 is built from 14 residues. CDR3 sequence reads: CASSLRGGNTEAFF. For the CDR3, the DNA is TGTGCCAGCAGTTTACGGGGCGGGAACACTGAAGCTTTCTTT.

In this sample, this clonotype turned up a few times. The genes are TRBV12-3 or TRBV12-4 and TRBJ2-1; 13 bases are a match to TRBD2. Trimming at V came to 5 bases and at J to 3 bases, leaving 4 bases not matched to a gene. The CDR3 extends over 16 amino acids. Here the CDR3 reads CASSQRTSGGYNEQFF. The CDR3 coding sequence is TGTGCCAGCAGTCAACGGACTAGCGGGGGCTACAATGAGCAGTTCTTC.

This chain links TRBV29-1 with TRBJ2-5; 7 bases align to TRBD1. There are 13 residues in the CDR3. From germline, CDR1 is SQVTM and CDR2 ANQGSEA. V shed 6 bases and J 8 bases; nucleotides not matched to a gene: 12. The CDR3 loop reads CSVEPGQSVTQYF. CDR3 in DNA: TGCAGCGTAGAACCGGGACAGAGTGTCACCCAGTACTTC.

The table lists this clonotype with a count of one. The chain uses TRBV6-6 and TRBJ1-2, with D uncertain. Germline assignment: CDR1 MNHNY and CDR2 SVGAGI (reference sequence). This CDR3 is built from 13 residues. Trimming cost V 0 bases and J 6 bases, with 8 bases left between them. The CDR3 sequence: CASSYSGWDGYTF. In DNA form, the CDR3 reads TGTGCCAGCAGTTACTCAGGGTGGGATGGCTACACCTTC.

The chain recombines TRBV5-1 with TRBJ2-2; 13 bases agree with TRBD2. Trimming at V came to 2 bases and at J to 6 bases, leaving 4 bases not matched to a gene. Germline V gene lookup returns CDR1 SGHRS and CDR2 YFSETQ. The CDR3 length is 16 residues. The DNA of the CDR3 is TGCGCCAGCAGCTTCTTAACTAGCGGGAGGGCCGGGGAGCTGTTTTTT. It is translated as CASSFLTSGRAGELFF.

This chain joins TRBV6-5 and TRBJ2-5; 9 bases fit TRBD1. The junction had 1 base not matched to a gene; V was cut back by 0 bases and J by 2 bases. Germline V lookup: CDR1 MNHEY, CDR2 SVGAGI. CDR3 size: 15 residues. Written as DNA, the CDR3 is TGTGCCAGCAGTTACTCGACAGGGGGGCAAGAGACCCAGTACTTC. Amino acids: CASSYSTGGQETQYF.

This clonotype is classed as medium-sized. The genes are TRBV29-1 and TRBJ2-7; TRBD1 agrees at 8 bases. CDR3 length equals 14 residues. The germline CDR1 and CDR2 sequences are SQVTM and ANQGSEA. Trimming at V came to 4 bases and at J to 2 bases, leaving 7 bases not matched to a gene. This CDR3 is CSVGTGQGAYEQYF. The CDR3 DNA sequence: TGCAGCGTTGGAACCGGACAGGGTGCCTACGAGCAGTACTTC.

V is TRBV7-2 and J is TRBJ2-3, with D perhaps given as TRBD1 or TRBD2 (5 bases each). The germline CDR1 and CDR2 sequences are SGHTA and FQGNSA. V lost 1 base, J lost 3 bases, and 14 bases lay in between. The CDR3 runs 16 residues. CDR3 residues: CASSLEGTGRTDTQYF. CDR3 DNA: TGTGCCAGCAGCTTAGAAGGTACGGGGCGAACAGATACGCAGTATTTT.

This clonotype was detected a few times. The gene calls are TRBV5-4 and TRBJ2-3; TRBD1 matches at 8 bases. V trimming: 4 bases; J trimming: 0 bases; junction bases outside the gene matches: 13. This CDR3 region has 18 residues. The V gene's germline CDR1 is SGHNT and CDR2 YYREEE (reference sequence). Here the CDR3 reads CASSQGQAAGSSTDTQYF. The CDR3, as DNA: TGTGCCAGCAGCCAGGGACAGGCGGCGGGTTCTAGCACAGATACGCAGTATTTT.